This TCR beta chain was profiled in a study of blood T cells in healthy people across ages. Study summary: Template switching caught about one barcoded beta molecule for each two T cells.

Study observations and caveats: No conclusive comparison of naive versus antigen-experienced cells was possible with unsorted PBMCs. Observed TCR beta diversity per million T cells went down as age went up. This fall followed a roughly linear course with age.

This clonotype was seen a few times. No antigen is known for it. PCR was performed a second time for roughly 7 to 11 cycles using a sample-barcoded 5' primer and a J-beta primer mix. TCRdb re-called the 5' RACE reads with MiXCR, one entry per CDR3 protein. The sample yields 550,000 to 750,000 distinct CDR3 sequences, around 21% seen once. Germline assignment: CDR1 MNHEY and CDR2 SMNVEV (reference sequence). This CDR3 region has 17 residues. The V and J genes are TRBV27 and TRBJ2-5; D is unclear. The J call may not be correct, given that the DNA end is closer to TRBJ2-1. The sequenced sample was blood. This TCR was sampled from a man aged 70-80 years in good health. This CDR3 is CASSPSLLVSVTNEQFF. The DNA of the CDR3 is TGTGCCAGCAGTCCTTCCCTACTTGTGAGCGTCACCAATGAGCAGTTCTTC.